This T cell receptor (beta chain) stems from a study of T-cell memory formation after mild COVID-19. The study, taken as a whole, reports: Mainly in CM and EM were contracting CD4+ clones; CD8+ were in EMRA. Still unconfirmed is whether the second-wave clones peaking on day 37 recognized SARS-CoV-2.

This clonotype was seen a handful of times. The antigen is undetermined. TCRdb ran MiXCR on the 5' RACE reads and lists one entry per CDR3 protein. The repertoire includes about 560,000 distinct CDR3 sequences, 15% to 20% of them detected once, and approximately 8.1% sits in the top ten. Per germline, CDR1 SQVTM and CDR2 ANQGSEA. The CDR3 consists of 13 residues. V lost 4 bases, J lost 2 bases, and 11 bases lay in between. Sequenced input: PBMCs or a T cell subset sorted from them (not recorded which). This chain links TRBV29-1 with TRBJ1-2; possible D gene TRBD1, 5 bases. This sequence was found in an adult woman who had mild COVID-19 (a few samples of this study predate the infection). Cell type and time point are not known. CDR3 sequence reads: CSVGFGANYGYTF. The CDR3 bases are TGCAGCGTTGGCTTTGGGGCGAACTATGGCTACACCTTC.